The 25 T cell receptor beta chains below were found in one sample sequenced in a study of siplizumab effects on memory and regulatory T cells. Only in-frame clones appear in the TCRdb table, and some are missing; sequencing was by immunoSEQ multiplex PCR. The table lists 85,000 to 95,000 clones, approximately 93% of them singletons. The sequenced sample was non-Treg CD4+ T cells sorted from blood. The receptors stem from a human donor in good health.

The gene calls are TRBV18 and TRBJ2-5; weak D call: TRBD1 (6 bases). The CDR3 totals 15 residues. V lost 3 bases and J 5 bases, leaving 16 bases between the germline ends. CDR1 and CDR2 (germline): KGHSH, LQKENI. The CDR3 loop is CASSPGVGASETQYF. As DNA, the CDR3 is TGTGCCAGCTCACCGGGCGTGGGGGCTTCGGAGACCCAGTACTTC.

V usage is TRBV4-3 and J usage is TRBJ2-2; TRBD1 is a possible D gene (6 bases). The germline gives CDR1 LGHNA, CDR2 YSLEER. The V end lost 6 bases, the J end lost 5 bases, and 16 bases lay between the germline ends. The CDR3 spans 15 residues. This CDR3 reads CASRLGGTRTGELFF. The CDR3 DNA follows: TGCGCCAGCAGACTTGGGGGCACGCGGACCGGGGAGCTGTTTTTT.

This chain links TRBV6-1 with TRBJ2-3, with 7 bases aligning to TRBD2. The CDR3 extends over 13 amino acids. The V segment lost 8 bases and the J segment 0 bases; nucleotides outside the gene matches: 2. CDR1 and CDR2 from the germline V gene are MNHNS and SASEGT. The CDR3 sequence: CASVLASTDTQYF. The CDR3 nucleotides are TGTGCCAGCGTACTAGCGAGCACAGATACGCAGTATTTT.

The V call is TRBV7-9, the J call TRBJ2-7; 14 nucleotides match TRBD2. Germline V lookup: CDR1 SEHNR, CDR2 FQNEAQ (reference sequence). With V trimmed by 2 bases and J by 4 bases, 7 bases remained unmatched. CDR3 length: 17 residues. The CDR3 sequence: CASSLPRGLAGEYEQYF. For the CDR3, the DNA is TGTGCCAGCAGCTTACCGCGGGGACTAGCGGGGGAATACGAGCAGTACTTC.

This chain joins TRBV11-2 and TRBJ2-7; D tentatively reads TRBD1 or TRBD2 (5 bases each). The V gene's germline CDR1 is SGHAT and CDR2 FQNNGV. The V and J ends lost 4 bases and 0 bases respectively, with 13 bases between them. There are 15 residues in the CDR3. The DNA for the CDR3 is TGTGCCAGCAGCTCACACAAGGGGAGCTCCTACGAGCAGTACTTC. Translating it yields CASSSHKGSSYEQYF.

This clone was recorded once. J is TRBJ1-3 and V is TRBV6-6; tentatively, D is TRBD1 (5 bases). Germline CDR1 is MNHNY and CDR2 is SVGAGI (reference sequence). CDR3 length equals 16 residues. The V and J ends lost 5 bases and 6 bases respectively, with 20 bases between them. CDR3 in DNA: TGTGCCAGCAGTAAACCGGGGGATCTGTGGGAAAACACCATATATTTT. Protein product: CASSKPGDLWENTIYF.

The rearrangement links TRBV11-2 to TRBJ1-5; 8 nucleotides align to TRBD1. Germline V gene sequence: CDR1 SGHAT, CDR2 FQNNGV. This CDR3 contains 15 residues. The V and J ends lost 5 bases and 5 bases, in that order; junction bases with no gene match: 8. The CDR3 loop is CASSENRGKDQPQHF. In DNA, the CDR3 is TGTGCCAGCAGCGAAAACAGGGGGAAGGATCAGCCCCAGCATTTT.

A note on this clone: The junction and the germline gene differ at one end; a read error may be behind it. In DNA, the CDR3 is TGTGCTAGCAGCTTAGAGGCTAGCGGGGGCACAGATACGCAGTATTTT. Translating gives CASSLEASGGTDTQYF. The rearrangement joins TRBV7-7 to TRBJ2-3; TRBD2 matches at 9 bases. The CDR3 is 16 amino acids. Per germline, CDR1 SSHAT and CDR2 FNYEAQ (reference sequence).

This chain links TRBV5-1 with TRBJ2-7, with 8 positions matching TRBD2. V lost 0 bases to trimming and J lost 0 bases; unmatched junction nucleotides: 5. The CDR3 extends over 16 amino acids. Germline values: CDR1 SGHRS, CDR2 YFSETQ. CDR3 DNA: TGCGCCAGCAGCTTGGTTAGCGGGGCTTACTCCTACGAGCAGTACTTC. This encodes CASSLVSGAYSYEQYF.

Only one count was recorded for this clone. The chain couples TRBV6-6 to TRBJ2-7, with 8 bases matching TRBD2. The J segment lost 1 base and the V segment lost 0 bases, leaving 2 bases of the junction unmatched. The CDR3 extends over 15 amino acids. The germline CDR1 and CDR2 sequences are MNHNY and SVGAGI (reference sequence). CDR3 region: CASSYSGGGSYEQYF. The CDR3, as DNA: TGTGCCAGCAGTTACTCTGGCGGGGGGTCCTACGAGCAGTACTTC.

The V and J genes are TRBV4-1 and TRBJ2-5; D may be TRBD1 or TRBD2 (6 bases each). Germline CDR1 reads MGHRA; CDR2 reads YSYEKL. V shed 3 bases and J shed 4 bases, with 15 bases lying between them. There are 15 residues in the CDR3. The CDR3 DNA reads as TGCGCCAGCAGCCAGGATAGGGGGGCGGGAGAGACCCAGTACTTC. Translated, it gives CASSQDRGAGETQYF.

The chain joins TRBV4-1 to TRBJ1-1, with TRBD1 identical over 8 bases. V gave up 1 base and J gave up 1 base; unmatched junction bases: 2. This CDR3 has 15 residues. From germline, CDR1 is MGHRA and CDR2 YSYEKL. CDR3 residues: CASSQVGTGNTEAFF. CDR3 in DNA: TGCGCCAGCAGCCAAGTGGGGACAGGGAACACTGAAGCTTTCTTT.

The chain has TRBV5-1 and TRBJ1-2, with 7 bases matching TRBD1. Germline values: CDR1 SGHRS, CDR2 YFSETQ. This CDR3 region has 12 residues. J was trimmed by 7 bases and V by 2 bases; bases with no gene match: 2. This CDR3 is CASSFTGVGYTF. CDR3 nucleotides: TGCGCCAGCAGCTTTACAGGGGTTGGCTACACCTTC.

This chain connects TRBV30 to TRBJ2-5, with TRBD1 matching 8 bases. The ends lost 2 bases at V and 5 bases at J; junction bases unmatched: 7. Per the germline V gene, CDR1 is GTSNPN and CDR2 is SVGIG (reference sequence). The CDR3 covers 14 residues. The CDR3: CAWSTGQGPETQYF. DNA for the CDR3: TGTGCCTGGAGTACAGGACAGGGCCCTGAGACCCAGTACTTC.

The chain combines TRBV18 with TRBJ1-3; D possibly corresponds to TRBD1 (5 bases). CDR3 length: 15 amino acids. The V end lost 2 bases, the J end lost 2 bases, and 10 bases lay between the germline ends. The germline V gene has CDR1 KGHSH and CDR2 LQKENI. Here the CDR3 reads CASSPVRGTGNTIYF. CDR3 bases: TGTGCCAGCTCACCAGTAAGGGGAACTGGAAACACCATATATTTT. Using reference TRBV18 and TRBJ1-3 for the parts outside the CDR3, the full variable domain is NAGVMQNPRHLVRRRGQEARLRCSPMKGHSHVYWYRQLPEEGLKFMVYLQKENIIDESGMPKERFSAEFPKEGPSILRIQQVVRGDSAAYFCASSPVRGTGNTIYFGEGSWLTVV.

The chain has TRBV6-6 and TRBJ1-3; D gene unclear. The V gene's germline CDR1 is MNHNY and CDR2 SVGAGI (reference sequence). The germline V and J ends were trimmed by 9 bases and 2 bases, with 5 bases remaining between them. The CDR3 runs 11 residues. The CDR3 region has the DNA TGTGCCAGTGCAGCTGGAAACACCATATATTTT. Its translation is CASAAGNTIYF.

The chain combines TRBV19 with TRBJ1-1; the D gene is possibly TRBD1 (5 bases). Germline CDR1 and CDR2: LNHDA and SQIVND (reference sequence). Trimming took 10 bases from V and 1 from J, leaving 13 bases between them. The CDR3 has 13 residues. DNA of the CDR3: TGTGCCAACCCGGGACGCAAGAACACTGAAGCTTTCTTT. Translation gives CANPGRKNTEAFF.

The chain recombines TRBV11-2 with TRBJ1-6; TRBD1 matches at 9 bases. Germline assignment: CDR1 SGHAT and CDR2 FQNNGV. The V segment lost 1 base and the J segment 10 bases; nucleotides outside the gene matches: 11. The CDR3 extends over 17 amino acids. CDR3 protein: CASSLGVPGQGRSPLHF. The CDR3 nucleotides read TGTGCCAGCAGCTTAGGGGTCCCGGGACAGGGACGGTCACCCCTCCACTTT. The variable domain in full, completed from reference TRBV11-2 and TRBJ1-6, reads EAGVAQSPRYKIIEKRQSVAFWCNPISGHATLYWYQQILGQGPKLLIQFQNNGVVDDSQLPKDRFSAERLKGVDSTLKIQPAKLEDSAVYLCASSLGVPGQGRSPLHFGNGTRLTVT.

This clone was detected once. The V and J genes are TRBV19 and TRBJ2-3; 9 bases are shared with TRBD2. This CDR3 contains 19 residues. V was pared by 3 bases and J by 1 base, with 14 bases of the junction left unmatched. Looked up from germline, CDR1 is LNHDA and CDR2 is SQIVND (reference sequence). The CDR3 DNA sequence: TGTGCCAGTAGTATCGCTACTAGCGGGCACGCCCCGGGCACAGATACGCAGTATTTT. This gives the protein CASSIATSGHAPGTDTQYF.

The chain carries TRBV19 and TRBJ2-7; D might be TRBD2 (6 bases). The CDR3 is 16 amino acids. Looked up from germline, CDR1 is LNHDA and CDR2 is SQIVND (reference sequence). V was shortened by 5 bases and J by 5 bases, with 22 bases between the two germline ends. The DNA for the CDR3 is TGTGCCAGTAGTCCATCCGGCAGGGACGGCGGGGACGAGCAGTACTTC. Residues: CASSPSGRDGGDEQYF. Full variable domain (missing parts from reference TRBV19 and TRBJ2-7): DGGITQSPKYLFRKEGQNVTLSCEQNLNHDAMYWYRQDPGQGLRLIYYSQIVNDFQKGDIAEGYSVSREKKESFPLTVTSAQKNPTAFYLCASSPSGRDGGDEQYFGPGTRLTVT.

This chain connects TRBV19 to TRBJ2-3; D gene unclear. Germline-derived CDR1 and CDR2 are LNHDA and SQIVND (reference sequence). The CDR3 consists of 12 residues. Trimming stripped 5 bases from V and 3 bases from J, with 6 bases between. The CDR3 region is CASSSYTDTQYF. Here the CDR3 DNA reads TGTGCCAGTAGTTCCTATACAGATACGCAGTATTTT.

This sequence joins TRBV4-3 and TRBJ2-5; TRBD1 agrees at 11 bases. J gave up 5 bases and V 1 base, and 6 bases lay outside the gene matches. The CDR3 runs to 16 residues. The germline CDR1 and CDR2 sequences are LGHNA and YSLEER. As DNA, the CDR3 is TGCGCCAGCAGCCAAGGGACAGGGGGCTCACGGGAGACCCAGTACTTC. Translating gives CASSQGTGGSRETQYF.

The V and J genes are TRBV5-1 and TRBJ1-4; D might be TRBD1 (6 bases). V was clipped by 0 bases and J by 0 bases, with 9 bases between them. CDR3 length equals 16 residues. Germline V gene sequence: CDR1 SGHRS, CDR2 YFSETQ. The CDR3 sequence: CASSLADSATNEKLFF. The DNA for the CDR3 is TGCGCCAGCAGCTTGGCGGACAGCGCAACTAATGAAAAACTGTTTTTT.

The chain uses TRBV10-3 and TRBJ1-5; no definite D call. CDR3 length: 15 amino acids. CDR1 is ENHRY, CDR2 SYGVKD, per germline. Trimming pared 4 bases from V and 4 bases from J, leaving 14 bases between. CDR3 nucleotides: TGTGCCATCAGTGGGTCGAACCTGCCTAATCAGCCCCAGCATTTT. It yields the protein CAISGSNLPNQPQHF.

V gene TRBV2 combines with J gene TRBJ2-5; possible D gene TRBD1, 5 bases. Germline V gives CDR1 SNHLY, CDR2 FYNNEI. This CDR3 has 15 residues. Deletions cut 8 bases from V and 4 bases from J, with 20 bases between. CDR3 DNA sequence: TGTGCCAGCTGTAGAATAACAGGTTCAGGAGAGACCCAGTACTTC. Protein: CASCRITGSGETQYF. The entire variable domain, with the rest obtained from reference TRBV2 and TRBJ2-5, is as follows: EPEVTQTPSHQVTQMGQEVILRCVPISNHLYFYWYRQILGQKVEFLVSFYNNEISEKSEIFDDQFSVERPDGSNFTLKIRSTKLEDSAMYFCASCRITGSGETQYFGPGTRLLVL.